One sample yielded the 30 T cell receptor beta chains listed below, sequenced in a study of cytomegalovirus exposure and HLA in healthy donors. With 60 Vbeta and 13 Jbeta primers, the PCR was carried out. The protocol was immunoSEQ multiplex PCR, while the TCRdb copy is restricted to in-frame clones and leaves out a portion. The repertoire holds over 80,000 clones, approximately 70% seen once, with less than 4.5% in the top ten. Sequencing was carried out using PBMCs. These receptors were obtained from a man aged 40-49 years in good health and CMV-seronegative.

This clone was found once. The genes are TRBV7-2 and TRBJ1-6; D not resolved. The CDR3 extends over 12 amino acids. Germline V lookup: CDR1 SGHTA, CDR2 FQGNSA. The germline V and J ends were trimmed by 5 bases and 4 bases, with 3 bases remaining between them. This chain's CDR3 is CASSPYNSPLHF. In nucleotides, the CDR3 is TGTGCCAGCAGCCCTTATAATTCACCCCTCCACTTT.

The chain recombines TRBV4-3 with TRBJ1-2; tentatively, D is TRBD1 (5 bases). Germline V gene data show CDR1 as LGHNA and CDR2 as YSLEER. The CDR3 is 15 amino acids. Trimming stripped 1 base from V and 4 bases from J, with 13 bases between. The CDR3 is CASSQAHQGGYGYTF. Written as DNA, the CDR3 is TGCGCCAGCAGCCAAGCGCATCAGGGCGGCTATGGCTACACCTTC.

This clone has only a few counts. The chain recombines TRBV6-7 with TRBJ1-1, with no clear D. Being an ORF, TRBV6-7 has a function that is uncertain. The V end lost 10 bases, the J end lost 8 bases, and 5 bases lay between the germline ends. The CDR3 extends over 8 amino acids. The CDR3 is CATSEAFF. CDR3 nucleotide sequence: TGTGCCACTTCGGAAGCTTTCTTT.

The rearrangement joins TRBV5-6 to TRBJ2-3, with D possibly matching TRBD2 (5 bases). There are 16 residues in the CDR3. The ends were cut back, 1 base at V and 3 bases at J, with 15 bases in the middle. CDR1 SGHDT and CDR2 YYEEEE come from the germline V gene. In nucleotides, the CDR3 is TGTGCCAGCAGCTTGCAGTCCCAGAGAGGGACAGATACGCAGTATTTT. Translating it yields CASSLQSQRGTDTQYF. Full variable domain (remainder filled in from reference TRBV5-6 and TRBJ2-3): DAGVTQSPTHLIKTRGQQVTLRCSPKSGHDTVSWYQQALGQGPQFIFQYYEEEERQRGNFPDRFSGHQFPNYSSELNVNALLLGDSALYLCASSLQSQRGTDTQYFGPGTRLTVL.

This rearrangement joins TRBV20-1 to TRBJ2-7; D remains ambiguous. This CDR3 contains 11 residues. V lost 5 bases and J lost 3, with 8 bases in between. Germline V CDR1 and CDR2: DFQATT, SNEGSKA (reference sequence). CDR3 nucleotide sequence: TGCAGTGCTCCAGACAACTACGAGCAGTACTTC. Encoded protein: CSAPDNYEQYF.

V gene TRBV6-5 combines with J gene TRBJ2-1, with 7 bases aligning to TRBD1. The CDR3 length is 11 residues. Germline V CDR1 and CDR2: MNHEY, SVGAGI. With V trimmed by 5 bases and J by 10 bases, 2 bases remained unmatched. This CDR3 reads CASSTTGEQFF. The CDR3 nucleotides are TGTGCCAGCAGTACGACAGGGGAGCAGTTCTTC.

The chain links TRBV7-9 to TRBJ1-2; 7 bases are a match to TRBD1. This CDR3 contains 15 residues. V was pared by 5 bases and J by 6 bases, with 12 bases of the junction left unmatched. Germline CDR1 and CDR2: SEHNR and FQNEAQ (reference sequence). Here the CDR3 DNA reads TGTGCCAGCAGCCCCACCCGGGACAGTACCCATGGCTACACCTTC. It codes for CASSPTRDSTHGYTF.

The chain links TRBV2 to TRBJ2-3, with a possible D match to TRBD1 (5 bases). This CDR3 comprises 14 residues. Germline V gene sequence: CDR1 SNHLY, CDR2 FYNNEI. Trimming removed 7 bases from V and 2 bases from J, with 13 bases in between. CDR3 sequence: CASILGAYTDTQYF. CDR3 bases: TGTGCCAGCATATTAGGGGCCTACACAGATACGCAGTATTTT.

This clone was counted only a few times. The chain joins TRBV4-3 to TRBJ2-1, with 8 bases identical to TRBD2. V shed 1 base and J 2 bases; nucleotides not matched to a gene: 1. The germline V gene has CDR1 LGHNA and CDR2 YSLEER. The CDR3 runs to 15 residues. The CDR3 DNA reads as TGCGCCAGCAGCCAAGGGACTAGCCCCTACAATGAGCAGTTCTTC. Its protein product is CASSQGTSPYNEQFF.

The V gene is TRBV4-2, the J gene TRBJ1-4, with D tentatively TRBD1 (5 bases). The CDR3 extends over 16 amino acids. Germline loops: CDR1 LGHNA, CDR2 YNFKEQ. Trimming stripped 2 bases from V and 0 bases from J, with 10 bases between. The CDR3 loop is CASSQRTGATNEKLFF. CDR3 coding DNA: TGTGCCAGCAGCCAAAGAACAGGAGCAACTAATGAAAAACTGTTTTTT.

The chain carries TRBV5-1 and TRBJ2-3, with 9 bases identical to TRBD1. The CDR3 is made up of 14 amino acids. The V segment lost 10 bases and the J segment 3 bases; nucleotides outside the gene matches: 9. Germline V gene sequence: CDR1 SGHRS, CDR2 YFSETQ. CDR3 sequence: CAGATGTGTDTQYF. The CDR3 nucleotides read TGCGCCGGGGCAACCGGGACAGGGACAGATACGCAGTATTTT. The full variable domain, rest sourced from reference TRBV5-1 and TRBJ2-3, is KAGVTQTPRYLIKTRGQQVTLSCSPISGHRSVSWYQQTPGQGLQFLFEYFSETQRNKGNFPGRFSGRQFSNSRSEMNVSTLELGDSALYLCAGATGTGTDTQYFGPGTRLTVL.

The V call is TRBV7-9, the J call TRBJ2-3; D gene ambiguous. The CDR3 is made up of 16 amino acids. Trimming removed 5 bases at V and 0 bases at J, with 15 bases between. Germline values: CDR1 SEHNR, CDR2 FQNEAQ (reference sequence). CDR3 region: CASSMPPRLSTDTQYF. CDR3 in DNA: TGTGCCAGCAGCATGCCTCCCAGACTCAGCACAGATACGCAGTATTTT. Variable domain in full (rest from reference TRBV7-9 and TRBJ2-3): DTGVSQNPRHKITKRGQNVTFRCDPISEHNRLYWYRQTLGQGPEFLTYFQNEAQLEKSRLLSDRFSAERPKGSFSTLEIQRTEQGDSAMYLCASSMPPRLSTDTQYFGPGTRLTVL.

This clone was seen more than once but under ten times. This sequence joins TRBV18 and TRBJ2-6; D unresolved. This CDR3 is 14 amino acids long. V was pared by 0 bases and J by 4 bases, with 4 bases between. Looked up from germline, CDR1 is KGHSH and CDR2 is LQKENI. The CDR3 region is CASSPPAGANVLTF. The CDR3, as DNA: TGTGCCAGCTCACCACCGGCAGGGGCCAACGTCCTGACTTTC.

This chain connects TRBV4-3 to TRBJ2-3; possibly TRBD1 for D (5 bases). The V gene's germline CDR1 is LGHNA and CDR2 YSLEER. The CDR3 consists of 14 residues. V was cut by 2 bases and J by 5 bases, with 11 bases left in between. CDR3 in DNA: TGCGCCAGCAGCCAAAACGGCAGGGAAGATACGCAGTATTTT. It codes for CASSQNGREDTQYF.

The count of this clone is one. V and J are TRBV5-4 and TRBJ2-2; 7 nucleotides line up with TRBD1. V lost 4 bases, J lost 2 bases, and 5 bases stayed unmatched. Germline-derived CDR1 and CDR2 are SGHNT and YYREEE (reference sequence). The CDR3 consists of 15 residues. The DNA of the CDR3 is TGTGCCAGCAGCGCCTACAGGGGAAACACCGGGGAGCTGTTTTTT. It codes for CASSAYRGNTGELFF.

This CDR3 reads CASSESVGDEQYF. CDR3 bases: TGTGCCAGCAGTGAATCGGTCGGGGACGAGCAGTACTTC. The V and J genes are TRBV2 and TRBJ2-7, with D possibly TRBD2 on 5 matching bases. The CDR3 is 13 residues long. V was cut by 2 bases and J by 5 bases, with 10 bases left in between. Germline V lookup: CDR1 SNHLY, CDR2 FYNNEI.

The chain carries TRBV5-1 and TRBJ1-3; D gene ambiguous. CDR1 is SGHRS, CDR2 YFSETQ, per germline. Deletions cut 0 bases from V and 0 bases from J, with 10 bases between. The CDR3 has 16 amino acids. For the CDR3, the DNA is TGCGCCAGCAGCTTGGTGGGCAGTTACTCTGGAAACACCATATATTTT. As protein: CASSLVGSYSGNTIYF.

The V gene is TRBV4-3, the J gene TRBJ2-2; 7 nucleotides line up with TRBD1. CDR3 size: 14 residues. The trim removed 3 bases at V and 5 bases at J, leaving 3 bases unmatched. The germline V gene encodes CDR1 LGHNA and CDR2 YSLEER. This CDR3 reads CASSQLTGTGELFF. CDR3 coding DNA: TGCGCCAGCAGCCAGTTGACAGGGACCGGGGAGCTGTTTTTT.

V and J are TRBV15 and TRBJ2-1; D perhaps matches TRBD2 (6 bases). Trimming took off 0 bases at V and 6 bases at J, with 9 bases between the two ends. CDR1 is LNHNV and CDR2 is YYDKDF in the germline V gene (reference sequence). This CDR3 spans 14 amino acids. The CDR3 reads CATSRDAGTNEQFF. Here the CDR3 DNA reads TGTGCCACCAGCAGAGATGCGGGAACCAATGAGCAGTTCTTC.

CDR3 sequence (DNA): TGTGCCAGCACAATAGCGGGGGGGCAAGAGACCCAGTACTTC. Translating gives CASTIAGGQETQYF. This rearrangement joins TRBV6-5 to TRBJ2-5; 11 bases map to TRBD2. This CDR3 has 14 residues. Germline CDR1 and CDR2: MNHEY and SVGAGI. V gave up 7 bases and J gave up 2 bases; unmatched junction bases: 3.

The chain is built from TRBV27 and TRBJ2-5, with 8 bases identical to TRBD1. The junction had 4 bases not matched to a gene; V was cut back by 5 bases and J by 5 bases. This CDR3 is built from 13 residues. The germline V gene encodes CDR1 MNHEY and CDR2 SMNVEV (reference sequence). Here the CDR3 DNA reads TGTGCCAGCAGTCTCCGACAGGGGGAGACCCAGTACTTC. This sequence encodes CASSLRQGETQYF.

This chain connects TRBV9 to TRBJ1-2, with 7 bases that match TRBD1. CDR3 size: 15 residues. Germline-derived CDR1 and CDR2 are SGDLS and YYNGEE. Trimming took 2 bases from V and 3 from J; bases not matched to a gene: 7. The CDR3 here is CASSVGTATYYGYTF. The CDR3 nucleotides are TGTGCCAGCAGCGTGGGGACAGCCACTTACTATGGCTACACCTTC.

The V gene is TRBV29-1, the J gene TRBJ2-5; 8 bases map to TRBD1. With V trimmed by 5 bases and J by 5 bases, 10 bases remained unmatched. This CDR3 region has 14 residues. Germline-derived CDR1 and CDR2 are SQVTM and ANQGSEA. CDR3 nucleotides: TGCAGCGTTTCAGGACAGGGCCCGGGTGAGACCCAGTACTTC. Translation gives CSVSGQGPGETQYF.

The rearrangement joins TRBV20-1 to TRBJ2-3; D is possibly TRBD2 (7 bases). The germline V gene has CDR1 DFQATT and CDR2 SNEGSKA (reference sequence). The CDR3 has 11 residues. The CDR3 region is CSGGRLDTQYF. CDR3 nucleotides: TGCAGCGGGGGGCGGTTAGATACGCAGTATTTT.

This clone was detected once. The junction departs from germline at one end; a sequencing error may be responsible. Other DNA sequences in this specimen translate into the identical CDR3. The genes are TRBV7-2 and TRBJ1-1; tentative D call: TRBD1 (6 bases). The germline CDR1 and CDR2 sequences are SGHTA and FQGNSA. The CDR3 loop spans 15 amino acids. CDR3 protein: CASSLTGVMNTEAFF. The CDR3 DNA reads TGTGCCAGCAGCCTGACAGGCGTCATGAATACTGAAGCTTTCTTT.

This chain joins TRBV15 and TRBJ2-7; 13 nucleotides align to TRBD2. The J segment lost 5 bases and the V segment lost 5 bases, leaving 9 bases of the junction unmatched. Germline values: CDR1 LNHNV, CDR2 YYDKDF (reference sequence). The CDR3 consists of 16 residues. The CDR3 DNA reads as TGTGCCACCAGCGTCGGACTAGCGGGGGAATATGACGAGCAGTACTTC. It translates to CATSVGLAGEYDEQYF.

The V and J genes are TRBV18 and TRBJ1-6, with 8 bases lining up with TRBD1. V lost 4 bases and J lost 6; bases outside the gene matches: 5. Per the germline V gene, CDR1 is KGHSH and CDR2 is LQKENI. There are 15 residues in the CDR3. CDR3 in DNA: TGTGCCAGCTCACTTTCAGGGGGCATTAATTCACCCCTCCACTTT. Translating gives CASSLSGGINSPLHF.

With regard to this clone: Other DNA sequences in this sample translate to the same CDR3. The chain uses TRBV19 and TRBJ2-7, with D possibly TRBD2 on 5 matching bases. The CDR3 contains 11 residues. Deletions cut 4 bases from V and 6 bases from J, with 7 bases between. In germline, CDR1 is LNHDA, CDR2 SQIVND (reference sequence). DNA for the CDR3: TGTGCCAGTAGTACACGGGGCGAGCAGTACTTC. This codes for CASSTRGEQYF.

This clone was seen only once. This CDR3 reads CASSQHRKSNTEAFF. In DNA, the CDR3 is TGCGCCAGCAGCCAGCACAGGAAATCGAACACTGAAGCTTTCTTT. The chain is built from TRBV4-1 and TRBJ1-1; D is possibly TRBD1 (5 bases). Germline CDR1 is MGHRA and CDR2 is YSYEKL. Trimming took off 3 bases at V and 1 base at J, with 12 bases between the two ends. The CDR3 spans 15 residues.

The gene calls are TRBV18 and TRBJ2-1; 8 bases are shared with TRBD1. Germline V gives CDR1 KGHSH, CDR2 LQKENI. This CDR3 comprises 14 residues. The trim removed 3 bases at V and 7 bases at J, leaving 5 bases unmatched. CDR3 amino acids: CASSPRTGRNEQFF. CDR3 DNA: TGTGCCAGCTCACCCAGGACAGGGAGGAATGAGCAGTTCTTC.